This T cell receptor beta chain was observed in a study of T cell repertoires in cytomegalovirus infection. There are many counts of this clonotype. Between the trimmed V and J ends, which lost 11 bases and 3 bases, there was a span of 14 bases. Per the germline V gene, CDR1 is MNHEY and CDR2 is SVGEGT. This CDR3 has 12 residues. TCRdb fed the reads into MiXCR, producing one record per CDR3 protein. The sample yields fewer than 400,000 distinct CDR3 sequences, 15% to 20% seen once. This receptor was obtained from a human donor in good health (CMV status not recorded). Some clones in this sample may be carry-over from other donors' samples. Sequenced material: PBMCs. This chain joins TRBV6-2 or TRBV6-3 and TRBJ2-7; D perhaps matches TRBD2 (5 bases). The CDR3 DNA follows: TGTGCCGCGGAGGATCTCGACTACGAGCAGTACTTC. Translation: CAAEDLDYEQYF.